The clone carrying this T cell receptor (beta chain) was seen many times. Antigen specificity is unknown. The time point: newly diagnosed GD, antithyroid drugs for less than 3 months. From RNA extracted from PBMCs, the TCR library was made. These data are taken from a study of regulatory T cells in long-lasting Graves disease. Study details: Graves' patients who were just diagnosed had used antithyroid drugs for under 3 months. Study findings and constraints: Favored gene segments in persistent disease were TRBV28, TRBJ1-2 and TRBJ2-5. Persistent Graves' patients showed less TCR diversity than newly diagnosed patients showed.

Germline V lookup: CDR1 DFQATT, CDR2 SNEGSKA (reference sequence). Losses at the gene ends were 5 bases for V and 5 bases for J; bases not matched to a gene: 9. The CDR3 extends over 14 amino acids. In building TCR beta libraries, iRepertoire HTBI primers were used together with Arm-PCR of CDR3 regions. TCRdb recomputed calls from the multiplex PCR reads with MiXCR, one row per CDR3 protein. The sample consists of 520,000 or so distinct CDR3 sequences, around 12% of them appearing once. The same sample was also studied in work on T cells in Graves' hyperthyroidism and ophthalmopathy. In that study: The TCR CDR3 was amplified in a first-round RT-PCR using the HTBI primer set.

The J gene is TRBJ1-5, the V gene TRBV20-1, with 7 bases aligning to TRBD1. This clonotype was sampled from a woman aged 25 to 45 with Graves disease. The sample consisted of peripheral blood mononuclear cells (PBMCs), taken at new diagnosis, from a patient treated with antithyroid drugs. Here the CDR3 reads CSASRGQEHQPQHF. Written as DNA, the CDR3 is TGCAGTGCTTCCCGCGGACAGGAGCATCAGCCCCAGCATTTT.